This T cell receptor (beta chain) was identified in a study of graft-versus-host responses after intestinal transplantation. This table comes from immunoSEQ multiplex PCR, and its TCRdb copy is limited to in-frame clones, with some not included. The sample shows about 70,000 clones, around 87% of them seen only once. The CDR3 sequence is 17 residues long. CDR1 is SEHNR, CDR2 FQNEAQ, per germline (reference sequence). Trimming left V 3 bases short and J 3 bases short, with 18 bases between. Comments on this clone: What it binds is not known.

The material was unstimulated CD8+ T cells sorted from spleen or lymph node cells, obtained before transplant. This chain joins TRBV7-9 and TRBJ1-5, with a weak D call TRBD1 (5 bases). This receptor was identified in a human donor who was the organ donor for an intestinal transplant. CDR3 sequence reads: CASSFSRAIGPNQPQHF. The CDR3 bases are TGTGCCAGCAGCTTTTCCAGGGCCATCGGGCCCAATCAGCCCCAGCATTTT.